A single sample is the source of the 16 T cell receptor beta chains below, sequenced in a study of blood T cell repertoires in COVID-19. Libraries were prepared by immunoSEQ multiplex PCR; TCRdb keeps only in-frame clonotypes and omits some of them. The data contain under 350,000 clones, approximately 84% of them seen just once; the ten biggest clones take up around 4%. Sequenced sample: PBMCs or T cells enriched from blood (not recorded which). All receptors derive from a man aged 25-45 years who had recovered from COVID-19.

J is TRBJ2-1 and V is TRBV5-1; D ambiguous. Germline loops: CDR1 SGHRS, CDR2 YFSETQ. Trimming left V 0 bases short and J 15 bases short, with 16 bases between. The CDR3 has 13 amino acids. The CDR3 DNA follows: TGCGCCAGCAGCTTGGATCTTGGGCCTTTGACGTTCTTC. Residues: CASSLDLGPLTFF. Using reference TRBV5-1 and TRBJ2-1 for the parts outside the CDR3, the full variable domain is KAGVTQTPRYLIKTRGQQVTLSCSPISGHRSVSWYQQTPGQGLQFLFEYFSETQRNKGNFPGRFSGRQFSNSRSEMNVSTLELGDSALYLCASSLDLGPLTFFGPGTRLTVL.

The chain is built from TRBV6-2 or TRBV6-3 and TRBJ1-6; D is undetermined. This CDR3 is 16 amino acids long. The V gene lost 0 bases and the J gene lost 10 bases, with 16 bases spanning the gap. Germline loops: CDR1 MNHEY, CDR2 SVGEGT. CDR3 protein: CASSYSIIRLGSPLHF. The CDR3 bases are TGTGCCAGCAGTTACTCGATTATCCGTCTAGGCTCACCCCTCCACTTT.

This chain uses TRBV7-2 with TRBJ2-1, with TRBD2 matching over 10 bases. This CDR3 is built from 16 residues. The germline V gene encodes CDR1 SGHTA and CDR2 FQGNSA. V shed 3 bases, J shed 3 bases, and the junction held 5 bases outside the gene matches. CDR3 sequence reads: CASSFLWTSGYNEQFF. The CDR3 DNA reads TGTGCCAGCAGCTTTTTATGGACTAGCGGCTACAATGAGCAGTTCTTC.

This chain links TRBV7-9 with TRBJ2-2; a weak D match, TRBD1 (6 bases). The CDR3 has 14 residues. Trimming removed 4 bases at V and 7 bases at J, with 13 bases between. Germline V lookup: CDR1 SEHNR, CDR2 FQNEAQ (reference sequence). The CDR3 nucleotides are TGTGCCAGCAGCTCGGACAGAGGCAACGGGGAGCTGTTTTTT. It encodes CASSSDRGNGELFF. Together with reference TRBV7-9 and TRBJ2-2, the CDR3 gives the full variable domain: DTGVSQNPRHKITKRGQNVTFRCDPISEHNRLYWYRQTLGQGPEFLTYFQNEAQLEKSRLLSDRFSAERPKGSFSTLEIQRTEQGDSAMYLCASSSDRGNGELFFGEGSRLTVL.

The chain carries TRBV4-1 and TRBJ1-1; possibly TRBD1 for D (5 bases). V gave up 0 bases and J gave up 0 bases, with 8 bases separating them. This CDR3 has 15 amino acids. Germline V gene lookup returns CDR1 MGHRA and CDR2 YSYEKL. CDR3 in amino acids: CASSQEGQLNTEAFF. CDR3 DNA: TGCGCCAGCAGCCAAGAGGGGCAGTTGAACACTGAAGCTTTCTTT.

CDR3 nucleotides: TGTGCCAGTAGTATAGTGGCTAGCGGAGCCGGGGAGCTGTTTTTT. Protein product: CASSIVASGAGELFF. This sequence joins TRBV19 and TRBJ2-2; 7 nucleotides agree with TRBD2. This CDR3 spans 15 amino acids. Germline CDR1 and CDR2: LNHDA and SQIVND (reference sequence). J gave up 6 bases and V 1 base, and 5 bases lay outside the gene matches.

This clone has just a few counts. The chain's CDR3 is CASSPGYVSNQPQHF. CDR3 bases: TGCGCCAGCAGCCCAGGGTATGTTAGCAATCAGCCCCAGCATTTT. The rearrangement uses TRBV5-1 and TRBJ1-5, with D maybe TRBD1 (5 bases). Looked up from germline, CDR1 is SGHRS and CDR2 is YFSETQ. The germline V and J ends were trimmed by 4 bases and 0 bases, with 11 bases remaining between them. The CDR3 is 15 residues long.

V is TRBV30 and J is TRBJ2-7, with 9 bases fitting TRBD2. Germline V CDR1 and CDR2: GTSNPN, SVGIG (reference sequence). The CDR3 totals 15 residues. V gave up 0 bases and J gave up 6 bases; unmatched junction bases: 9. CDR3 nucleotide sequence: TGTGCCTGGAGTGTACTGGGCGGGAGGGCCGGCGAGCAGTACTTC. This sequence encodes CAWSVLGGRAGEQYF.

The chain has TRBV7-8 and TRBJ1-1; TRBD1 matches 9 bases. The J segment lost 1 base and the V segment lost 3 bases, leaving 6 bases of the junction unmatched. The germline gives CDR1 SGHVS, CDR2 FQNEAQ. This CDR3 contains 16 residues. CDR3 sequence reads: CASSFPQGAANTEAFF. In nucleotides, the CDR3 is TGTGCCAGCAGCTTTCCACAGGGGGCGGCGAACACTGAAGCTTTCTTT.

This chain uses TRBV14 with TRBJ2-1, with 7 bases lining up with TRBD1. Germline V gene data show CDR1 as SGHDN and CDR2 as FVKESK. The V gene end was trimmed by 0 bases and the J gene end by 7 bases; junction bases not matched to a gene: 15. The length of the CDR3 is 18 residues. In DNA, the CDR3 is TGTGCCAGCAGCCAAGATTGGGGCAGGGGGATCGGATTGAATGAGCAGTTCTTC. It translates to CASSQDWGRGIGLNEQFF.

V usage is TRBV5-5 and J usage is TRBJ2-7, with D unresolved. The CDR3 length is 16 residues. Germline V gene lookup returns CDR1 SGHKS and CDR2 YYEKEE (reference sequence). V gave up 2 bases and J gave up 1 base, with 16 bases separating them. The CDR3 is CASSFDHRGGSYEQYF. The CDR3 region has the DNA TGTGCCAGCAGCTTCGACCATCGAGGTGGATCCTACGAGCAGTACTTC.

This rearrangement joins TRBV19 to TRBJ1-2; 8 bases line up with TRBD1. Germline loops: CDR1 LNHDA, CDR2 SQIVND (reference sequence). V dropped 3 bases and J dropped 4; count of bases not matched to a gene: 4. The CDR3 is 14 amino acids. DNA for the CDR3: TGTGCCAGTAGTATCAGCACAGGGGGCTATGGCTACACCTTC. This codes for CASSISTGGYGYTF.

J is TRBJ1-4 and V is TRBV2; 9 positions agree with TRBD1. The junction had 4 bases not matched to a gene; V was cut back by 8 bases and J by 3 bases. Germline lookup yields CDR1 SNHLY and CDR2 FYNNEI. The CDR3 has 14 residues. The CDR3 here is CASARTGANEKLFF. The CDR3, as DNA: TGTGCCAGCGCGCGGACAGGGGCTAATGAAAAACTGTTTTTT.

The genes are TRBV6-5 and TRBJ1-5; D is undetermined. The V gene's germline CDR1 is MNHEY and CDR2 SVGAGI. This CDR3 is built from 15 residues. The V end lost 7 bases, the J end lost 2 bases, and 15 bases lay between the germline ends. CDR3 sequence: CASTTTGFGNQPQHF. The DNA of the CDR3 is TGTGCCAGCACCACGACTGGGTTCGGCAATCAGCCCCAGCATTTT.

This CDR3 is CASSLLAGVYEQYF. CDR3 bases: TGTGCCAGCAGCTTGCTAGCGGGAGTCTACGAGCAGTACTTC. The V and J genes are TRBV5-5 and TRBJ2-7; 10 positions agree with TRBD2. Germline CDR1 SGHKS, CDR2 YYEKEE (reference sequence). V was pared by 1 base and J by 3 bases, with 1 base of the junction left unmatched. This CDR3 region has 14 residues.

The rearrangement joins TRBV7-9 to TRBJ1-2; 7 bases map to TRBD1. CDR1 and CDR2 from the germline V gene are SEHNR and FQNEAQ (reference sequence). This CDR3 comprises 16 residues. J was trimmed by 5 bases and V by 5 bases; bases with no gene match: 14. CDR3 protein: CASSPVEGQRRYGYTF. CDR3 nucleotides: TGTGCCAGCAGCCCCGTGGAGGGACAGCGGCGGTATGGCTACACCTTC.